This TCR beta chain was observed in a study of T cell responses to AZD1222 COVID-19 vaccine (dated by TCRdb to the early 2020s). Looking at the study overall: AZD1222 recipients given second doses at about 4 weeks or at about 12 weeks were pooled, since spike-specific TCR depth and breadth were not found to differ between the two schedules. TCR sequencing covered some 250 trial participants: 207 given two doses of AZD1222 and around 25 given two doses of MenACWY control vaccine. Trial participants were enrolled into age subgroups of 18-55, 56-69 and 70-plus years, which contained approximately 150, 28 and 58 TCR-sequenced participants, respectively. Findings and caveats that apply to the study as a whole: In the small 56-69-year group, the increase in depth fell short of significance, most likely because of low power. Participants were mostly white British and included more females than males, and it was suggested by the authors that clonal diversity may have been underestimated. Reportedly, almost half of the unique spike-specific TCRs recognized epitopes lying outside the regions that are mutated in the B.1.351 and B.1.1.7 variants. The whole spike protein was spanned by vaccine-associated CD4 TCRs, and dominant responses were seen in regions 160-218 and 743-854. Because no day 14 peak-response samples were available, the repertoires could be characterized only after the peak T cell response. Conclusions about previously exposed vaccinees are limited, since just five to seven AZD1222 recipients were seropositive for SARS-CoV-2 at baseline. Spike-specific TCR breadth and depth rose significantly after two AZD1222 doses compared with day 0 and with MenACWY recipients.

Based on the germline V gene, the CDR1 and CDR2 sequences are SGDLS and YYNGEE. V is shortened by 4 bases, J by 6 bases, and the region joining them spans 19 bases. Inclusive of the bounding cysteine and phenylalanine, the CDR3 is 15 residues long. Only the CDR3 region is kept as DNA, spanning 45 bases read in frame from base 1. The CDR3 regions of human TCRbeta chains were analyzed by immunosequencing. Per the original workflow: Repertoire TCRs were checked for matches against a reference library of SARS-CoV-2-specific TCRs that had been generated using the MIRA antigen-specificity platform. Breadth was defined as the fraction of unique TCRs that were SARS-CoV-2-associated, and depth was defined as the fraction of total T cells that were SARS-CoV-2-associated. Using the MIRA data, each spike-specific TCR was assigned both to the spike region to which the TCR was reactive and to a CD4 or CD8 class. Log10-transformed breadth and depth values were compared by one-way ANOVA with Sidak's multiple comparisons tests. TCRdb obtained this table from immuneACCESS and retained in-frame rearrangements with V and J assigned. These tables miss some clones; where compared with another copy, unresolved V genes account for less than half of the shortfall, and the remainder is unexplained. V, J and clone size were drawn from that table, and D and trimming were deduced from the DNA. The sample table records some 50,000 clones; 84% of these occur just once. Clones ranked in the top ten supply about a quarter of the sample.

The sample's time point label is to be understood as: baseline before first vaccination. Samples from vaccinated people were obtained from the UK trials COV001 and COV002, which included a single-blind randomized controlled phase 2/3 trial of AZD1222 (ChAdOx1 nCoV-19) in healthy adults. For TCRbeta chain sequencing, PBMC samples were collected from trial participants at day 0 and at day 28 after the second dose. A remark on this clone: Its antigen is still unknown. Qualities for individual bases were not recorded, and no much larger clone is one base off.

Rearrangement joined TRBV9 to TRBJ1-1; the D gene is perhaps TRBD1, on 5 matching bases. Sequenced material: peripheral blood, taken on day 0 of AZD1222 vaccination. The sequence came from an adult in good health. The CDR3 region: CASSPLVGGPAEAFF. The DNA is TGTGCCAGCAGCCCCCTGGTGGGGGGTCCTGCTGAAGCTTTCTTT.